The following is a T cell receptor beta chain sequence with its context. Its cognate antigen has yet to be identified. Per-base quality was not reported, and no clone a single base away is much larger than it. Taken from the germline V gene, the CDR1 and CDR2 loops are SGHTS and YDEGEE. Measured from the cysteine to the phenylalanine, the CDR3 is 15 residues long. Of all the DNA, just the CDR3 is kept, 45 bases in frame from base 1. Trimming accounts for 0 bases at V and 3 bases at J, while the number of junction bases matched to no gene is 2. Libraries were built with the immunoSEQ multiplex PCR assay. The clones in this table, taken by TCRdb from immuneACCESS, are in-frame only. Not every clone is retained; where verified, under half of the shortfall comes from an unresolved V gene, and the cause of the rest is unknown. Counted in this sample were roughly 8,000 clones; roughly nine tenths of them appeared once. The top ten hold about an eighth of the sample.

The sample originates from a study of technical replicates of blood from a few donors (dated by TCRdb to the late 2010s). This clonotype was obtained from a human donor in good health. Material: PBMCs. This chain is built from TRBV5-8 and TRBJ1-5, with 8 middle bases fitting TRBD1. The DNA is TGTGCCAGCAGCTTGGGACAGGGGTCCAATCAGCCCCAGCATTTT. The encoded protein is CASSLGQGSNQPQHF.